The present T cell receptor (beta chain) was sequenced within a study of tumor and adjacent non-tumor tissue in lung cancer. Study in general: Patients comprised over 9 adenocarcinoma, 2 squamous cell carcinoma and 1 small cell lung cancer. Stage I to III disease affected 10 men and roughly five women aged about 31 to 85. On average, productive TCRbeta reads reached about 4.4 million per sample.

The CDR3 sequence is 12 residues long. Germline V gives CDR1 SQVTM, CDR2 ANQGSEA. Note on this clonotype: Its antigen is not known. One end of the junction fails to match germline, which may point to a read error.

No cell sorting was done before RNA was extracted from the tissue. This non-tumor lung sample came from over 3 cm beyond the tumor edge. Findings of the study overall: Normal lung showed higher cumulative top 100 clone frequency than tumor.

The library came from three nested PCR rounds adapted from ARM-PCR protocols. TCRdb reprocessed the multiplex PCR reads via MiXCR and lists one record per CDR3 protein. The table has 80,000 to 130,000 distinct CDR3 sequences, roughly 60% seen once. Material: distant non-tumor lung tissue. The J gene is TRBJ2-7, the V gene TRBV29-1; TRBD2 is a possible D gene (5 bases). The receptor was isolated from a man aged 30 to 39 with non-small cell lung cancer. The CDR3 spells CGVDGNNYEQNF. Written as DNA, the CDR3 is TGCGGCGTTGACGGGAACAACTACGAGCAGAACTTC.